A single sample is the source of the 5 T cell receptor beta chains below, sequenced in a study of T cell changes during pregnancy in multiple sclerosis. TCRdb's copy holds only in-frame clones and misses some; the assay was immunoSEQ multiplex PCR. The repertoire has over 60,000 clones, roughly 89% of them found once; the top ten carry less than 0.85%. The sample in question was peripheral blood, obtained in the third trimester of pregnancy. All receptors come from a female donor in good health, enrolled as a control in a pregnancy study.

The rearrangement links TRBV6-4 to TRBJ2-1; tentatively, D is TRBD2 (7 bases). The germline V and J ends were trimmed by 0 bases and 6 bases, with 12 bases remaining between them. Germline loops: CDR1 MRHNA, CDR2 SNTAGT. This CDR3 comprises 15 residues. The CDR3 protein is CASSDSWGGVNEQFF. The CDR3 DNA follows: TGTGCCAGCAGTGACTCGTGGGGGGGCGTCAATGAGCAGTTCTTC.

The genes are TRBV18 and TRBJ2-1; TRBD2 might be the D (7 bases). CDR3 size: 14 residues. Trimming removed 1 base at V and 6 bases at J, with 10 bases between. Per the germline V gene, CDR1 is KGHSH and CDR2 is LQKENI. CDR3 nucleotide sequence: TGTGCCAGCTCACCACAGGGGGGGGGCAATGAGCAGTTCTTC. This sequence encodes CASSPQGGGNEQFF.

The gene calls are TRBV16 and TRBJ2-7; 9 bases are a match to TRBD2. This CDR3 comprises 15 residues. V lost 2 bases to trimming and J lost 5 bases; unmatched junction nucleotides: 7. The germline CDR1 and CDR2 sequences are KGHSY and FQNENV. The CDR3 coding sequence is TGTGCCAGCAGCCAAATACGGAGCGGGAGGCACGAGCAGTACTTC. Its translation is CASSQIRSGRHEQYF.

The chain has TRBV7-9 and TRBJ2-1; weak D call: TRBD2 (7 bases). Germline CDR1 reads SEHNR; CDR2 reads FQNEAQ (reference sequence). CDR3 size: 15 residues. Trimming pared 11 bases from V and 4 bases from J, leaving 21 bases between. For the CDR3, the DNA is TGTGCCTGCCCCGGGGCGCGGGGGCCTTACAATGAGCAGTTCTTC. Translation gives CACPGARGPYNEQFF.

This chain joins TRBV7-8 and TRBJ1-2; D remains ambiguous. Per the germline V gene, CDR1 is SGHVS and CDR2 is FQNEAQ. The CDR3 contains 14 residues. V was trimmed by 1 base and J by 2 bases, leaving 8 bases between them. The CDR3 DNA reads as TGTGCCAGCAGCTTAGATCCGGGAAACTATGGCTACACCTTC. Translation gives CASSLDPGNYGYTF.